Listed here are 30 T cell receptor beta chains from one sample, sequenced in a study of TIL therapy for anti-PD-1-resistant metastatic lung cancer. This was the immunoSEQ v3 assay. The method was immunoSEQ multiplex PCR; TCRdb's version includes in-frame clones alone and lacks a portion of them. The sample holds approximately 45,000 clones, roughly 85% seen once. As for time point: pre-treatment sample, taken before nivolumab and TIL therapy. This sample comprised blood, obtained at baseline. The receptors were sampled from a man aged 65-85 years with non-small cell lung cancer.

The rearrangement uses TRBV7-9 and TRBJ2-5, with TRBD1 matching 7 bases. V shed 1 base and J 2 bases; nucleotides not matched to a gene: 7. Germline V gives CDR1 SEHNR, CDR2 FQNEAQ (reference sequence). CDR3 length equals 16 residues. CDR3 sequence reads: CASSLGSSGQQETQYF. As DNA, the CDR3 is TGTGCCAGCAGCTTAGGTAGTTCGGGACAGCAAGAGACCCAGTACTTC.

This clone appeared once. The genes are TRBV5-1 and TRBJ1-2, with 7 bases that match TRBD1. Germline CDR1 and CDR2: SGHRS and YFSETQ. The junction had 3 bases not matched to a gene; V was cut back by 1 base and J by 6 bases. The CDR3 sequence is 13 residues long. CDR3 sequence reads: CASSLTGEDGYTF. Written as DNA, the CDR3 is TGCGCCAGCAGCTTGACAGGGGAGGATGGCTACACCTTC.

This chain links TRBV5-1 with TRBJ1-5; tentative D call: TRBD1 (6 bases). This CDR3 region has 13 residues. Trimming took off 2 bases at V and 4 bases at J, with 7 bases between the two ends. Germline V lookup: CDR1 SGHRS, CDR2 YFSETQ. In DNA, the CDR3 is TGCGCCAGCAGCTTCGGACAGAATCAGCCCCAGCATTTT. Its protein is CASSFGQNQPQHF.

A few counts support this clone. The gene calls are TRBV7-2 and TRBJ1-1; TRBD1 might be the D (6 bases). Trimming cost V 5 bases and J 1 base, with 20 bases left between them. This CDR3 has 17 residues. CDR1 and CDR2 from the germline V gene are SGHTA and FQGNSA. CDR3 residues: CASSPETPLRGNTEAFF. The CDR3 DNA sequence: TGTGCCAGCAGCCCAGAAACCCCACTCAGGGGGAACACTGAAGCTTTCTTT.

The chain employs TRBV6-1 and TRBJ2-7; possibly TRBD1 for D (6 bases). Germline V gene data show CDR1 as MNHNS and CDR2 as SASEGT. The CDR3 loop spans 14 amino acids. V shed 6 bases and J shed 6 bases, with 18 bases lying between them. The CDR3 DNA reads as TGTGCCAGCAGGGCCGCCAGGGGAATTGGCGAGCAGTACTTC. Translated: CASRAARGIGEQYF.

The chain combines TRBV7-3 with TRBJ2-1, with 9 bases matching TRBD1. The V gene's germline CDR1 is SGHTA and CDR2 FQGTGA. The CDR3 extends over 15 amino acids. After removal of 6 bases from V and 7 bases from J, the junction contained 10 bases not matched to a gene. The CDR3 spells CASRKTGQGLNEQFF. In DNA, the CDR3 is TGTGCCAGCAGGAAAACGGGACAGGGTCTGAATGAGCAGTTCTTC.

The genes are TRBV2 and TRBJ1-1, with D perhaps TRBD1 (6 bases). Trimming shortened V by 7 bases and J by 5 bases, and 14 bases separated the two germline ends. The CDR3 runs to 13 residues. Germline loops: CDR1 SNHLY, CDR2 FYNNEI. This CDR3 reads CASNPRGNTEAFF. For the CDR3, the DNA is TGTGCCAGCAATCCCAGGGGAAATACTGAAGCTTTCTTT.

The chain recombines TRBV6-6 with TRBJ2-7; D possibly corresponds to TRBD1 (6 bases). Germline V gives CDR1 MNHNY, CDR2 SVGAGI (reference sequence). Trimming stripped 6 bases from V and 3 bases from J, with 15 bases between. The CDR3 is made up of 14 amino acids. The CDR3 here is CASRAGTPDYEQYF. The CDR3 coding sequence is TGTGCCAGCAGAGCCGGGACACCCGACTACGAGCAGTACTTC.

The J gene is TRBJ2-7, the V gene TRBV4-2; D is ambiguous. This CDR3 has 14 residues. Trimming left V 3 bases short and J 5 bases short, with 14 bases between. Germline assignment: CDR1 LGHNA and CDR2 YNFKEQ. The CDR3 here is CASSHPGTSDEQYF. CDR3 DNA sequence: TGTGCCAGCAGCCATCCCGGTACAAGCGACGAGCAGTACTTC.

V is TRBV11-3 and J is TRBJ2-3; TRBD2 aligns across 10 bases. Trimming took 3 bases from V and 4 from J; bases not matched to a gene: 1. CDR1 and CDR2 (germline): SGHNT, YENEEA. The CDR3 has 14 residues. In nucleotides, the CDR3 is TGTGCCAGCAGCTTCGGGACTAGCGCAGATACGCAGTATTTT. Encoded protein: CASSFGTSADTQYF.

This clone occurred a few times. The chain joins TRBV18 to TRBJ1-5; 11 bases match TRBD1. Germline values: CDR1 KGHSH, CDR2 LQKENI. This CDR3 has 15 amino acids. Trimming took 5 bases from V and 6 from J; bases not matched to a gene: 6. The CDR3 loop reads CASSIGTGGSQPQHF. The CDR3 DNA reads as TGTGCCAGCTCAATCGGGACAGGGGGAAGTCAGCCCCAGCATTTT.

The CDR3 nucleotides are TGTGCCAGCAGCTTATCACAGGGGGCTTGGAATGAGCAGTTCTTC. Its translation is CASSLSQGAWNEQFF. This rearrangement joins TRBV7-3 to TRBJ2-1; 9 bases align to TRBD1. Trimming removed 2 bases from V and 7 bases from J; junction bases left unmatched: 6. Per the germline V gene, CDR1 is SGHTA and CDR2 is FQGTGA. CDR3 length: 15 residues.

This chain uses TRBV5-1 with TRBJ2-5; the D gene could be TRBD1 or TRBD2 (6 bases each). Germline CDR1 reads SGHRS; CDR2 reads YFSETQ. CDR3 size: 13 residues. Trimming cost V 5 bases and J 4 bases, with 12 bases left between them. CDR3 residues: CASRGSGAETQYF. CDR3 nucleotides: TGCGCCAGCAGGGGGTCGGGGGCAGAGACCCAGTACTTC.

The V gene is TRBV5-4, the J gene TRBJ2-5; D gene unclear. CDR1 and CDR2 (germline): SGHNT, YYREEE (reference sequence). V was cut by 2 bases and J by 2 bases, with 7 bases left in between. There are 13 residues in the CDR3. The CDR3 coding sequence is TGTGCCAGCAGCTTAGGACGGCAAGAGACCCAGTACTTC. Translation gives CASSLGRQETQYF.

The rearrangement uses TRBV11-2 and TRBJ2-3; D ambiguous. Germline loops: CDR1 SGHAT, CDR2 FQNNGV. V was clipped by 1 base and J by 2 bases, with 10 bases between them. This CDR3 has 15 residues. The CDR3 DNA is TGTGCCAGCAGCTTAGGGATGAAGGACACAGATACGCAGTATTTT. It codes for CASSLGMKDTDTQYF. Supplemented by reference TRBV11-2 and TRBJ2-3, the full variable domain reads EAGVAQSPRYKIIEKRQSVAFWCNPISGHATLYWYQQILGQGPKLLIQFQNNGVVDDSQLPKDRFSAERLKGVDSTLKIQPAKLEDSAVYLCASSLGMKDTDTQYFGPGTRLTVL.

This sequence joins TRBV4-1 and TRBJ1-6; 9 bases fit TRBD1. CDR3 length equals 15 residues. Germline V gives CDR1 MGHRA, CDR2 YSYEKL. After removal of 4 bases from V and 6 bases from J, the junction contained 4 bases not matched to a gene. CDR3 in amino acids: CASSRDRVGNSPLHF. CDR3 nucleotides: TGCGCCAGCAGCCGGGACAGGGTGGGTAATTCACCCCTCCACTTT.

The CDR3 DNA sequence: TGCGCCAGCAGCTTGAACAGGGTGAACACCGGGGAGCTGTTTTTT. It translates to CASSLNRVNTGELFF. The chain links TRBV5-1 to TRBJ2-2; a possible D gene is TRBD1 (6 bases). V gave up 1 base and J gave up 1 base, with 8 bases separating them. CDR3 length: 15 residues. The V gene's germline CDR1 is SGHRS and CDR2 YFSETQ.

The chain links TRBV7-9 to TRBJ2-5; 8 bases agree with TRBD2. Per the germline V gene, CDR1 is SEHNR and CDR2 is FQNEAQ (reference sequence). The V and J ends lost 7 bases and 2 bases, in that order; junction bases with no gene match: 12. The length of the CDR3 is 16 residues. As DNA, the CDR3 is TGTGCCAGCATGCGAATGGGTAGCGGGGAACAAGAGACCCAGTACTTC. It translates to CASMRMGSGEQETQYF.

As regards this clone: Additional DNA sequences in this sample encode the identical CDR3. The chain carries TRBV30 and TRBJ1-2; D ambiguous. This CDR3 region has 13 residues. Germline loops: CDR1 GTSNPN, CDR2 SVGIG (reference sequence). Trimming left V 3 bases short and J 1 base short, with 9 bases between. As DNA, the CDR3 is TGTGCCTGGAGCCTAGGAATTAACTATGGCTACACCTTC. Translating it yields CAWSLGINYGYTF. The full variable domain, completed using reference TRBV30 and TRBJ1-2, is SQTIHQWPATLVQPVGSPLSLECTVEGTSNPNLYWYRQAAGRGLQLLFYSVGIGQISSEVPQNLSASRPQDRQFILSSKKLLLSDSGFYLCAWSLGINYGYTFGSGTRLTVV.

This clone was picked up one time. This chain connects TRBV2 to TRBJ1-5; D not certain. Trimming removed 3 bases from V and 7 bases from J, with 13 bases in between. Germline loops: CDR1 SNHLY, CDR2 FYNNEI. The CDR3 consists of 14 residues. The CDR3: CASSEEEGRQPQHF. DNA for the CDR3: TGTGCCAGCAGTGAGGAGGAGGGAAGGCAGCCCCAGCATTTT.

The V gene is TRBV6-4, the J gene TRBJ2-1; D may be TRBD1 or TRBD2 (5 bases each). The CDR3 is 15 amino acids. Germline V gives CDR1 MRHNA, CDR2 SNTAGT. The V and J ends lost 6 bases and 6 bases respectively, with 18 bases between them. CDR3 in amino acids: CASSTDGYGTNEQFF. The CDR3 DNA reads as TGTGCCAGCAGCACCGACGGATATGGGACCAATGAGCAGTTCTTC.

Note on this clone: Other DNA sequences in the sample encode the same CDR3. The CDR3 sequence is CAWSIGGSYGYTF. Written as DNA, the CDR3 is TGTGCCTGGAGTATCGGGGGTAGCTATGGCTACACCTTC. V usage is TRBV30 and J usage is TRBJ1-2; D might be TRBD1 (5 bases). Germline-derived CDR1 and CDR2 are GTSNPN and SVGIG (reference sequence). CDR3 length: 13 amino acids. V was cut by 2 bases and J by 4 bases, with 11 bases left in between.

The chain links TRBV27 to TRBJ2-7; TRBD2 matches 7 bases. CDR3 length: 16 residues. Trimming removed 8 bases from V and 0 bases from J; junction bases left unmatched: 13. In germline, CDR1 is MNHEY, CDR2 SMNVEV (reference sequence). CDR3 coding DNA: TGTGCCAGCCGTGAGGTAGCGGGCCTCAGCTCCTACGAGCAGTACTTC. Amino acids: CASREVAGLSSYEQYF.

This chain joins TRBV19 and TRBJ2-3, with 7 bases fitting TRBD1. With V trimmed by 4 bases and J by 8 bases, 3 bases remained unmatched. Looked up from germline, CDR1 is LNHDA and CDR2 is SQIVND (reference sequence). This CDR3 has 12 residues. CDR3 DNA: TGTGCCAGTAGTAAGACAGGGAGTACGCAGTATTTT. The encoded protein is CASSKTGSTQYF.

The chain is built from TRBV7-9 and TRBJ2-5, with 10 bases aligning to TRBD2. The DNA end is more similar to TRBJ2-7, so the J call may be wrong. The CDR3 has 15 amino acids. Per the germline V gene, CDR1 is SEHNR and CDR2 is FQNEAQ (reference sequence). Here the CDR3 reads CASSLASGRWDEQYF. DNA for the CDR3: TGTGCCAGCAGCTTAGCTAGCGGGAGGTGGGACGAGCAGTACTTC.

J is TRBJ2-3 and V is TRBV25-1; possibly TRBD2 for D (6 bases). Trimming removed 5 bases at V and 4 bases at J, with 13 bases between. Looked up from germline, CDR1 is MGHDK and CDR2 is SYGVNS. The CDR3 contains 14 residues. The chain's CDR3 is CASSYGRVPDTQYF. As DNA, the CDR3 is TGTGCCAGCAGTTACGGGAGAGTCCCAGATACGCAGTATTTT. The variable domain in full, with the rest retrieved from reference TRBV25-1 and TRBJ2-3, is EADIYQTPRYLVIGTGKKITLECSQTMGHDKMYWYQQDPGMELHLIHYSYGVNSTEKGDLSSESTVSRIRTEHFPLTLESARPSHTSQYLCASSYGRVPDTQYFGPGTRLTVL.

V gene TRBV7-2 combines with J gene TRBJ2-2; no reliable D call. This CDR3 is 15 amino acids long. The germline gives CDR1 SGHTA, CDR2 FQGNSA. V dropped 5 bases and J dropped 4 bases, with 14 bases sitting between them. For the CDR3, the DNA is TGTGCCAGCAGCCCAGAGGTTACTTCCACCGGGGAGCTGTTTTTT. Amino acids: CASSPEVTSTGELFF.

The chain combines TRBV10-3 with TRBJ1-6, with TRBD1 as a possible D gene (6 bases). The CDR3 totals 16 residues. Germline V gene lookup returns CDR1 ENHRY and CDR2 SYGVKD. V lost 7 bases and J 7 bases, leaving 20 bases between the germline ends. This CDR3 reads CAITADVGGLNSPLHF. The DNA for the CDR3 is TGTGCCATCACCGCGGATGTTGGGGGCTTGAATTCACCCCTCCACTTT.

This chain connects TRBV11-2 to TRBJ2-3; D is perhaps TRBD1 (6 bases). The CDR3 is 15 amino acids. V dropped 4 bases and J dropped 0 bases, with 11 bases sitting between them. Germline V lookup: CDR1 SGHAT, CDR2 FQNNGV. The CDR3 here is CASSYGTTSTDTQYF. Written as DNA, the CDR3 is TGTGCCAGCAGCTACGGGACAACTAGCACAGATACGCAGTATTTT.

The chain couples TRBV4-2 to TRBJ2-5; D is uncertain. Germline lookup yields CDR1 LGHNA and CDR2 YNFKEQ. The V end was cut by 1 base, the J end by 0 bases, with 6 bases between. The CDR3 is made up of 14 amino acids. As DNA, the CDR3 is TGTGCCAGCAGCCAAGGTTCGTACCAAGAGACCCAGTACTTC. Translation: CASSQGSYQETQYF.